The 18 T cell receptor beta chains below all came from one sample that was sequenced in a study of post-analysis software for immune sequencing data. TCR beta cDNA libraries had unique molecular identifiers. TCRdb reanalysed the PCR reads using MiXCR and keeps one entry per CDR3 protein. Here the sample spans roughly 540,000 distinct CDR3 sequences, around a third being singletons. No antigen has been identified for these receptors. Broader study findings: Among 4 or 5 TRBV segments more frequent in patients than controls were TRBV5-6, TRBV5-1 and TRBV20-1.

The material sequenced was blood. These receptors came from a girl under 18 with multiple sclerosis.

In this sample, this clonotype turned up a few times. The chain recombines TRBV2 with TRBJ2-1, with TRBD2 matching over 8 bases. The germline CDR1 and CDR2 sequences are SNHLY and FYNNEI. Trimming cost V 3 bases and J 0 bases; bases outside gene matches: 13. The CDR3 contains 19 residues. As DNA, the CDR3 is TGTGCCAGCAGTGAGGTTGGACTAGCTAAATTTAGCTCCTACAATGAGCAGTTCTTC. Protein: CASSEVGLAKFSSYNEQFF.

This clonotype appeared a few times. V is TRBV9 and J is TRBJ1-2; D is unresolved. This CDR3 has 14 amino acids. V was shortened by 0 bases and J by 7 bases, with 13 bases between the two germline ends. The germline V gene has CDR1 SGDLS and CDR2 YYNGEE. The CDR3 sequence is CASSVASSTGGYTF. The CDR3, as DNA: TGTGCCAGCAGCGTAGCTAGCTCCACGGGTGGCTACACCTTC.

The sample holds many counts of this clonotype. Compared with germline, one end of the junction differs, possibly owing to a read error. The chain is built from TRBV5-1 and TRBJ2-1; 12 bases agree with TRBD2. CDR1 is SGHRS, CDR2 YFSETQ, per germline. This CDR3 has 15 residues. The CDR3 DNA sequence: TGTGCCAGCAGCTTAGAACTAGCGGGGGGCAATGAGCAGTTCTTC. Its protein is CASSLELAGGNEQFF.

The genes are TRBV12-3 or TRBV12-4 and TRBJ2-1; unclear D gene. Matching the DNA end better, TRBJ2-7 makes the J call doubtful. This CDR3 has 17 amino acids. In DNA, the CDR3 is TGTGCCAGCAGTTTACTCCTGGATCTCGATTCCTACGCAGAGCAGTACGTC. The encoded protein is CASSLLLDLDSYAEQYV.

This clonotype was seen once. A read error may account for a junction end that differs from germline. The chain links TRBV20-1 to TRBJ2-5; TRBD2 matches at 8 bases. Germline CDR1 DFQATT, CDR2 SNEGSKA (reference sequence). The CDR3 covers 14 residues. Written as DNA, the CDR3 is TGCAGTGCTAGTCTTCCGGGACTAGAAGGCGAGCAGGACTTC. It codes for CSASLPGLEGEQDF.

This clonotype turned up a few times. The rearrangement joins TRBV9 to TRBJ2-2, with a weak D call TRBD1 (6 bases). The germline CDR1 and CDR2 sequences are SGDLS and YYNGEE. The V gene lost 0 bases and the J gene lost 4 bases, with 10 bases spanning the gap. The CDR3 consists of 15 residues. The CDR3 DNA sequence: TGTGCCAGCAGCGTAGATCCAGGGGCCACCGGGGAGCTGTTTTTT. Translating gives CASSVDPGATGELFF.

This clonotype has just a few counts. One end of the junction does not line up with germline, which may come from a read error. The V gene is TRBV10-3, the J gene TRBJ2-7; 8 bases line up with TRBD2. The assigned J gene may be wrong: the sequence end matches TRBJ2-5 better. The CDR3 runs 15 residues. Per germline, CDR1 ENHRY and CDR2 SYGVKD. In DNA, the CDR3 is TGTACCATCAGTGAGGCGGGGGGATTGGGGGAGACCCAGTACTTC. Translated, it gives CTISEAGGLGETQYF.

This chain joins TRBV2 and TRBJ1-2; no definite D call. The CDR3 contains 14 residues. V was clipped by 2 bases and J by 2 bases, with 9 bases between them. Per the germline V gene, CDR1 is SNHLY and CDR2 is FYNNEI. CDR3 DNA sequence: TGTGCCAGCAGTGAAAGGGAACTCAACTATGGCTACACCTTC. Its translation is CASSERELNYGYTF.

The chain recombines TRBV6-5 with TRBJ1-2; 9 positions agree with TRBD1. The CDR3 extends over 14 amino acids. V shed 4 bases and J 7 bases; nucleotides not matched to a gene: 7. Germline V gene lookup returns CDR1 MNHEY and CDR2 SVGAGI. This CDR3 reads CASSSSDRGGGYTF. The CDR3 nucleotides read TGTGCCAGCAGTTCCTCGGACAGGGGAGGTGGCTACACCTTC.

This chain uses TRBV3-1 with TRBJ1-1, with D maybe TRBD1 (5 bases). The CDR3 totals 14 residues. V lost 1 base to trimming and J lost 6 bases, with 12 bases between them. The germline CDR1 and CDR2 sequences are LGHDT and YNNKEL (reference sequence). The CDR3 coding sequence is TGTGCCAGCAGCCAAGTGTCAGGGCTCGCTGAAGCTTTCTTT. Amino acids: CASSQVSGLAEAFF.

The chain has TRBV4-1 and TRBJ2-5, with D unclear. Germline V gene lookup returns CDR1 MGHRA and CDR2 YSYEKL. This CDR3 is 14 amino acids long. Trimming removed 2 bases at V and 1 base at J, with 8 bases between. CDR3 DNA sequence: TGCGCCAGCAGCCAATCGAGGACCCAAGAGACCCAGTACTTC. This gives the protein CASSQSRTQETQYF.

The chain couples TRBV5-1 to TRBJ1-5; the D is unclear. This CDR3 has 14 residues. The germline V and J ends were trimmed by 7 bases and 7 bases, with 18 bases remaining between them. The germline gives CDR1 SGHRS, CDR2 YFSETQ. DNA for the CDR3: TGCGCCAGCGGCCCGGAGGGTTTTACCCAGCCCCAGCATTTT. This gives the protein CASGPEGFTQPQHF.

The chain joins TRBV5-1 to TRBJ1-6, with D maybe TRBD1 (5 bases). Per the germline V gene, CDR1 is SGHRS and CDR2 is YFSETQ. The CDR3 length is 16 residues. Trimming took 0 bases from V and 6 from J, leaving 13 bases between them. The CDR3 reads CASSLGPGTVNSPLHF. For the CDR3, the DNA is TGCGCCAGCAGCTTGGGCCCCGGGACGGTTAATTCACCCCTCCACTTT.

This clonotype came up many times. The V and J genes are TRBV6-5 and TRBJ2-7, with D uncertain. Trimming removed 2 bases at V and 6 bases at J, with 8 bases between. The CDR3 is 12 amino acids. Germline CDR1 reads MNHEY; CDR2 reads SVGAGI. The CDR3 protein is CASSYATSEQYF. The CDR3 DNA is TGTGCCAGCAGTTACGCGACCTCCGAGCAGTACTTC.

This clonotype was seen a handful of times. This chain links TRBV5-5 with TRBJ2-7, with D tentatively TRBD1 (5 bases). V was shortened by 0 bases and J by 5 bases, with 12 bases between the two germline ends. CDR1 and CDR2 from the germline V gene are SGHKS and YYEKEE (reference sequence). The CDR3 spans 14 residues. The CDR3 bases are TGTGCCAGCAGCTTGGTTGCAGGGTACAACGAGCAGTACTTC. Protein sequence: CASSLVAGYNEQYF.

The chain carries TRBV9 and TRBJ2-7, with D possibly being TRBD2 (5 bases). Trimming shortened V by 2 bases and J by 3 bases, and 9 bases separated the two germline ends. The CDR3 has 13 residues. Germline V lookup: CDR1 SGDLS, CDR2 YYNGEE. The CDR3 region has the DNA TGTGCCAGCAGCGTTGACGGGGACTACGAGCAGTACTTC. Translated: CASSVDGDYEQYF.

This rearrangement joins TRBV24-1 to TRBJ2-1, with TRBD1 matching 7 bases. This CDR3 comprises 13 residues. V shed 7 bases, J shed 9 bases, and the junction held 8 bases outside the gene matches. The germline CDR1 and CDR2 sequences are KGHDR and SFDVKD. CDR3 in amino acids: CATRRIGGGEQFF. CDR3 nucleotides: TGTGCCACCAGGAGGATAGGGGGCGGTGAGCAGTTCTTC.

This clonotype was seen only a few times. The chain joins TRBV7-7 to TRBJ1-2; 9 bases map to TRBD1. CDR3 length: 14 residues. The germline CDR1 and CDR2 sequences are SSHAT and FNYEAQ (reference sequence). V was pared by 5 bases and J by 4 bases, with 5 bases of the junction left unmatched. The CDR3: CASSEQGASYGYTF. The CDR3 nucleotides read TGTGCCAGCAGCGAACAGGGGGCAAGCTATGGCTACACCTTC.